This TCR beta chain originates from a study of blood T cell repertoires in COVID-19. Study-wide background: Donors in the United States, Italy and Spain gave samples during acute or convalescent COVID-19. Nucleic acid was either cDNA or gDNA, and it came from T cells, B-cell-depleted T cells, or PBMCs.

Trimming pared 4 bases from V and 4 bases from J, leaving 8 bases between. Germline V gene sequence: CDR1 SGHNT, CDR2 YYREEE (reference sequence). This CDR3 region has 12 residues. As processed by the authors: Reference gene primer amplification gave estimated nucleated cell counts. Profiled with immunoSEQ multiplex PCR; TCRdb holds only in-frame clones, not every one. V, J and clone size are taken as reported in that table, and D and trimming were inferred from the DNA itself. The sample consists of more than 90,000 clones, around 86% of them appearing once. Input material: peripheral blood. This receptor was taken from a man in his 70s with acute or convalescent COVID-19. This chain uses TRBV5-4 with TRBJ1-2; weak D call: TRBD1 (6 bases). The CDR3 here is CASSRQVYGYTF. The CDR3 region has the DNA TGTGCCAGCAGCAGACAGGTCTATGGCTACACCTTC.